Listed here are 18 T cell receptor beta chains from one sample, sequenced in a study of OX40 agonist ivuxolimab in advanced cancers. The data were produced by immunoSEQ multiplex PCR, yet TCRdb's version contains in-frame clones alone and is incomplete. This table holds approximately 35,000 clones, around 90% found once. Material: CD4+ or CD8+ T cells sorted from blood, obtained in a trial of the OX40 agonist ivuxolimab. The receptors stem from an adult with an advanced solid tumor such as melanoma, head and neck, liver or kidney cancer.

The chain joins TRBV30 to TRBJ2-7, with TRBD2 matching 7 bases. This CDR3 spans 13 amino acids. The germline V gene encodes CDR1 GTSNPN and CDR2 SVGIG (reference sequence). Losses at the gene ends were 1 base for V and 3 bases for J; bases not matched to a gene: 3. The CDR3 is CAWSEAGLYEQYF. The CDR3 nucleotides are TGTGCCTGGAGTGAAGCGGGACTCTACGAGCAGTACTTC.

The rearrangement uses TRBV19 and TRBJ1-1, with D uncertain. The ends were cut back, 6 bases at V and 3 bases at J, with 14 bases in the middle. The CDR3 consists of 14 residues. Germline lookup yields CDR1 LNHDA and CDR2 SQIVND (reference sequence). The CDR3 is CASRLQSRDTEAFF. The CDR3 coding sequence is TGTGCCAGTAGGCTACAGAGTAGAGACACTGAAGCTTTCTTT.

This rearrangement joins TRBV7-9 to TRBJ2-7; 7 bases fit TRBD2. In germline, CDR1 is SEHNR, CDR2 FQNEAQ (reference sequence). Trimming removed 1 base from V and 3 bases from J; junction bases left unmatched: 9. The length of the CDR3 is 16 residues. The CDR3 DNA is TGTGCCAGCAGCTTAGAGGGAGCTAGCGGATACTACGAGCAGTACTTC. This gives the protein CASSLEGASGYYEQYF.

Concerning this clone: This sample includes further DNA sequences coding for the same CDR3. The chain couples TRBV7-9 to TRBJ1-2; the match to TRBD1 covers 8 bases. The junction had 4 bases not matched to a gene; V was cut back by 5 bases and J by 2 bases. Germline values: CDR1 SEHNR, CDR2 FQNEAQ (reference sequence). CDR3 length: 14 residues. Here the CDR3 DNA reads TGTGCCAGCAGCCCAGGACAGGGCAACTATGGCTACACCTTC. Its protein product is CASSPGQGNYGYTF.

In this sample, this clone turned up a few times. This sequence joins TRBV19 and TRBJ1-6; maybe TRBD1 (6 bases). V dropped 5 bases and J dropped 5 bases, with 10 bases sitting between them. The germline CDR1 and CDR2 sequences are LNHDA and SQIVND (reference sequence). This CDR3 has 14 amino acids. This chain's CDR3 is CASSAGQNNSPLHF. The CDR3 DNA is TGTGCCAGTAGTGCGGGACAAAATAATTCACCCCTCCACTTT.

The V and J genes are TRBV6-6 and TRBJ2-5; perhaps TRBD2 as D (6 bases). CDR1 is MNHNY and CDR2 is SVGAGI in the germline V gene (reference sequence). Trimming left V 7 bases short and J 2 bases short, with 17 bases between. This CDR3 is built from 15 residues. The CDR3 region is CASTPRRGNQETQYF. The DNA for the CDR3 is TGTGCCAGCACCCCACGTCGGGGGAATCAAGAGACCCAGTACTTC.

This chain links TRBV14 with TRBJ2-5; 7 nucleotides line up with TRBD2. With V trimmed by 0 bases and J by 3 bases, 22 bases remained unmatched. Germline V lookup: CDR1 SGHDN, CDR2 FVKESK. The CDR3 loop spans 21 amino acids. CDR3 region: CASSQDRLAFTGGEVEETQYF. The CDR3 DNA reads TGTGCCAGCAGCCAAGATCGGTTAGCCTTTACGGGAGGAGAAGTAGAAGAGACCCAGTACTTC.

CDR3 sequence (DNA): TGTGCCATCAGTGCACAGGTGAACACTGAAGCTTTCTTT. This sequence encodes CAISAQVNTEAFF. The V and J genes are TRBV10-3 and TRBJ1-1, with D possibly being TRBD1 (5 bases). The V gene lost 4 bases and the J gene lost 0 bases, with 6 bases spanning the gap. Germline V CDR1 and CDR2: ENHRY, SYGVKD. The length of the CDR3 is 13 residues.

The chain joins TRBV7-9 to TRBJ2-1, with D possibly being TRBD1 or TRBD2 (5 bases each). Germline CDR1 SEHNR, CDR2 FQNEAQ (reference sequence). This CDR3 spans 13 amino acids. Trimming took off 1 base at V and 12 bases at J, with 13 bases between the two ends. The CDR3 DNA reads as TGTGCCAGCAGCTTAGGGGACGCCCAGGGGCAGTTCTTC. Its translation: CASSLGDAQGQFF.

This clone was counted between two and nine times. The chain joins TRBV28 to TRBJ1-6; TRBD1 might be the D (5 bases). This CDR3 is 14 amino acids long. V dropped 3 bases and J dropped 9 bases, with 12 bases sitting between them. Per germline, CDR1 MDHEN and CDR2 SYDVKM. CDR3 bases: TGTGCCAGCAGTTTCCGAGACAGACCTTCACCCCTCCACTTT. This gives the protein CASSFRDRPSPLHF.

The chain employs TRBV6-1 and TRBJ1-2, with D hard to call. V was clipped by 5 bases and J by 2 bases, with 9 bases between them. The germline V gene has CDR1 MNHNS and CDR2 SASEGT. The CDR3 is 13 residues long. Here the CDR3 DNA reads TGTGCCAGCAGTTTTGAACGGAACTATGGCTACACCTTC. Encoded protein: CASSFERNYGYTF.

This chain uses TRBV6-5 with TRBJ1-6; 8 nucleotides line up with TRBD1. V was clipped by 5 bases and J by 7 bases; unmatched bases: 7. Germline-derived CDR1 and CDR2 are MNHEY and SVGAGI. The CDR3 runs to 15 residues. The DNA of the CDR3 is TGTGCCAGCAGTAGGACAGGGACTGCGAATTCACCCCTCCACTTT. This gives the protein CASSRTGTANSPLHF.

The chain joins TRBV19 to TRBJ2-5, with 10 nucleotides matching TRBD2. This CDR3 comprises 13 residues. V was clipped by 6 bases and J by 2 bases; unmatched bases: 0. The germline V gene has CDR1 LNHDA and CDR2 SQIVND (reference sequence). The CDR3 region has the DNA TGTGCCAGTAGGACTAGCGGGCAAGAGACCCAGTACTTC. It specifies CASRTSGQETQYF.

This clone was counted a single time. This chain joins TRBV28 and TRBJ2-1; possibly TRBD1 for D (5 bases). Germline CDR1 is MDHEN and CDR2 is SYDVKM. This CDR3 region has 13 residues. Trimming left V 10 bases short and J 3 bases short, with 13 bases between. CDR3 region: CATTFRGYNEQFF. The CDR3 coding sequence is TGTGCCACGACATTTAGGGGCTACAATGAGCAGTTCTTC.

The chain uses TRBV13 and TRBJ2-3; D is unresolved. The CDR3 is 16 amino acids. Trimming left V 4 bases short and J 4 bases short, with 18 bases between. The germline V gene has CDR1 PRHDT and CDR2 FYEKMQ (reference sequence). CDR3 residues: CASSSILVRRADTQYF. CDR3 bases: TGTGCCAGCAGCTCCATACTCGTTAGGCGAGCAGATACGCAGTATTTT.

This chain uses TRBV18 with TRBJ2-5; 7 positions match TRBD1. This CDR3 comprises 14 residues. V shed 3 bases and J 1 base; nucleotides not matched to a gene: 2. Germline values: CDR1 KGHSH, CDR2 LQKENI. For the CDR3, the DNA is TGTGCCAGCTCACCGACAGGGATCCAAGAGACCCAGTACTTC. It encodes CASSPTGIQETQYF.

This clone was counted a single time. The genes are TRBV29-1 and TRBJ2-7; D is perhaps TRBD1 (5 bases). Looked up from germline, CDR1 is SQVTM and CDR2 is ANQGSEA. CDR3 length: 12 residues. V was shortened by 0 bases and J by 6 bases, with 9 bases between the two germline ends. CDR3 sequence reads: CSVEDRVGEQYF. CDR3 in DNA: TGCAGCGTTGAAGACAGGGTTGGCGAGCAGTACTTC.

The rearrangement links TRBV28 to TRBJ2-1, with 9 bases fitting TRBD2. CDR3 length equals 18 residues. Trimming at V came to 7 bases and at J to 1 base, leaving 14 bases not matched to a gene. The V gene's germline CDR1 is MDHEN and CDR2 SYDVKM. CDR3 DNA sequence: TGTGCCAGCAAACCGGCCGCCGCGGGAGGGGGTTCCTACAATGAGCAGTTCTTC. Its protein product is CASKPAAAGGGSYNEQFF.